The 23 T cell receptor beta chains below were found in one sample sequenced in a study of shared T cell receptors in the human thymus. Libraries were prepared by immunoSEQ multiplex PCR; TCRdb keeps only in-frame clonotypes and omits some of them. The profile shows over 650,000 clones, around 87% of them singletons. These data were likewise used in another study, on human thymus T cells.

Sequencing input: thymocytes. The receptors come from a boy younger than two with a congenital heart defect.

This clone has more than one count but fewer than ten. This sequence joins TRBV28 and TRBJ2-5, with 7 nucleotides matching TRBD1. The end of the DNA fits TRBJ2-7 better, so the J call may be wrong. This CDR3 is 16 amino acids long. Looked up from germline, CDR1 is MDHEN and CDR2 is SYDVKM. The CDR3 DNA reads TGTGCCAGCAGGCCCGGGACAGCCCCTTACTCCTACGAGCAGTACTTC. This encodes CASRPGTAPYSYEQYF.

In nucleotides, the CDR3 is TGTGCCAGCAGCGTATACCAGGGGACGGGCCAAGAGACCCAGTACTTC. This codes for CASSVYQGTGQETQYF. This chain connects TRBV9 to TRBJ2-5, with a weak D call TRBD1 (6 bases). The CDR3 has 16 residues. Looked up from germline, CDR1 is SGDLS and CDR2 is YYNGEE. V lost 1 base and J lost 1, with 14 bases in between.

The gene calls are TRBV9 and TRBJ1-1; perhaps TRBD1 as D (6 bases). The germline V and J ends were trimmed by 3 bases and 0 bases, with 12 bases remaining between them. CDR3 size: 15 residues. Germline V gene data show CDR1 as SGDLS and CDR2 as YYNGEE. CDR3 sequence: CASSGPGHLNTEAFF. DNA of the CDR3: TGTGCCAGCAGCGGACCGGGACACCTGAACACTGAAGCTTTCTTT.

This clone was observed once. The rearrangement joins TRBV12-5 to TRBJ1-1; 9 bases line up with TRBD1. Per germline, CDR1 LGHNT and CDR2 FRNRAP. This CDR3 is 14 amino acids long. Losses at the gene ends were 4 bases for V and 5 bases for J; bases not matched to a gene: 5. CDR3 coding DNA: TGTGCTAGTGGTTCCTGGACAGGGGAAACTGAAGCTTTCTTT. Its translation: CASGSWTGETEAFF.

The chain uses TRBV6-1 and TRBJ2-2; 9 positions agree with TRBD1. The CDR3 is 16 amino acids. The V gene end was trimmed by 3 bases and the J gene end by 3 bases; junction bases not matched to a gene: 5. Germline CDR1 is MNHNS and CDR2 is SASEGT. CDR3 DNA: TGTGCCAGCAGTGACAGTTGGGACAGGGACACCGGGGAGCTGTTTTTT. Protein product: CASSDSWDRDTGELFF.

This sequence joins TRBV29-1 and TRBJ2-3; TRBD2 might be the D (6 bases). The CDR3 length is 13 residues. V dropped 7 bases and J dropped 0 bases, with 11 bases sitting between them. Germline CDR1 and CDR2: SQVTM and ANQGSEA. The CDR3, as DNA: TGCAGCGACGGGACTCTTAGCACAGATACGCAGTATTTT. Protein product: CSDGTLSTDTQYF.

DNA for the CDR3: TGTGCCAGCAGCTTTAGGAGTTACGAGCAGTACTTC. Translated: CASSFRSYEQYF. J is TRBJ2-7 and V is TRBV5-5; D remains unclear. The CDR3 totals 12 residues. Trimming pared 2 bases from V and 4 bases from J, leaving 7 bases between. Germline V gene sequence: CDR1 SGHKS, CDR2 YYEKEE (reference sequence).

This CDR3 is CASGQANRNTEAFF. The DNA of the CDR3 is TGCGCCAGTGGACAGGCAAACCGGAACACTGAAGCTTTCTTT. This chain joins TRBV10-2 and TRBJ1-1, with TRBD1 matching over 7 bases. Germline V gene sequence: CDR1 WSHSY, CDR2 SAAADI. The CDR3 runs to 14 residues. Trimming removed 9 bases from V and 1 base from J; junction bases left unmatched: 8.

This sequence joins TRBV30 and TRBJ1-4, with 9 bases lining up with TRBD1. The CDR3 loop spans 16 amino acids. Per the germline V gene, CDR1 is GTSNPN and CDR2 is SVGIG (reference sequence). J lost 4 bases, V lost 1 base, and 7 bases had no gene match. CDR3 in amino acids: CAWSGGQGHNNEKLFF. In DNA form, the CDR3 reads TGTGCCTGGAGTGGGGGACAGGGTCATAATAATGAAAAACTGTTTTTT.

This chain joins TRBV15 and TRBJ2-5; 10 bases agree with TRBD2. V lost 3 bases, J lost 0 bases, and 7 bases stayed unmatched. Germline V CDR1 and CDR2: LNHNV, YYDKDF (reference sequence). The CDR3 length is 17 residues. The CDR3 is CATSRETTSGYQETQYF. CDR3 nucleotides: TGTGCCACCAGCAGGGAAACGACTAGCGGGTACCAAGAGACCCAGTACTTC. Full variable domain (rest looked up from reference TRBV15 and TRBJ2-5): DAMVIQNPRYQVTQFGKPVTLSCSQTLNHNVMYWYQQKSSQAPKLLFHYYDKDFNNEADTPDNFQSRRPNTSFCFLDIRSPGLGDTAMYLCATSRETTSGYQETQYFGPGTRLLVL.

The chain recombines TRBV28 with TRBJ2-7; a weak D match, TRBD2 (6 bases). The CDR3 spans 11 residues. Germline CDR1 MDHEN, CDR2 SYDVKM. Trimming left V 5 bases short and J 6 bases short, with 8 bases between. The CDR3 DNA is TGTGCCAGCAGTCGGGACTGCGAGCAGTACTTC. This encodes CASSRDCEQYF.

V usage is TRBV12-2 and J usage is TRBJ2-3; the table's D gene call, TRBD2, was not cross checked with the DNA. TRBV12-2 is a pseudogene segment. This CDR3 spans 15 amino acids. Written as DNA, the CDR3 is TGTGCAAGTCGCTTGGGAGGGGATGGCACAGATACGCAGTATTTT. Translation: CASRLGGDGTDTQYF.

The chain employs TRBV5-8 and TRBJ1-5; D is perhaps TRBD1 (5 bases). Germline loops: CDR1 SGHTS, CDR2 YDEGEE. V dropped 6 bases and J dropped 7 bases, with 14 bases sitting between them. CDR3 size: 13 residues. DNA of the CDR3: TGTGCCAGCAAAATAGGGGAAGGACAGCCCCAGCATTTT. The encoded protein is CASKIGEGQPQHF.

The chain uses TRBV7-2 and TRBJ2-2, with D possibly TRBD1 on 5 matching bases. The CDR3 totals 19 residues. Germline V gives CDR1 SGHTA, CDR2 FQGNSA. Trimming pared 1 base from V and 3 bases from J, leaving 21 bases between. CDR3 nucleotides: TGTGCCAGCAGCTTAGAGGGGCCTGGATCCCCGATTGACACCGGGGAGCTGTTTTTT. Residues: CASSLEGPGSPIDTGELFF. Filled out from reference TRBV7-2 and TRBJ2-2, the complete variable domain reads GAGVSQSPSNKVTEKGKDVELRCDPISGHTALYWYRQSLGQGLEFLIYFQGNSAPDKSGLPSDRFSAERTGGSVSTLTIQRTQQEDSAVYLCASSLEGPGSPIDTGELFFGEGSRLTVL.

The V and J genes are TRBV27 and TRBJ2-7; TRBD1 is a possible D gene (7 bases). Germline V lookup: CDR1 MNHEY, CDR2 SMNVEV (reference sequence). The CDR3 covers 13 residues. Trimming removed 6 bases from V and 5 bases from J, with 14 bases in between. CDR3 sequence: CASRSTGEDEQYF. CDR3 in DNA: TGTGCCAGCAGGTCTACAGGGGAGGACGAGCAGTACTTC.

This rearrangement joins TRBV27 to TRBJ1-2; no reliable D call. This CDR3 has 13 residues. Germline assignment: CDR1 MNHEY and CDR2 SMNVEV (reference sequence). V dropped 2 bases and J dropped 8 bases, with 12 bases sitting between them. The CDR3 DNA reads TGTGCCAGCAGTTTAATCTTCGGGAGCGGCTACACCTTC. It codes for CASSLIFGSGYTF.

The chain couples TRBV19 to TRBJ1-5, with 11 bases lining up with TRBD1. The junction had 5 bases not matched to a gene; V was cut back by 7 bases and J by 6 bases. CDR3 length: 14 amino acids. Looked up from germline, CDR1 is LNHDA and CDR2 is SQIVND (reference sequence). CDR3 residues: CASTRTGGGQPQHF. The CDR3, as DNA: TGTGCCAGTACTCGGACAGGGGGCGGTCAGCCCCAGCATTTT.

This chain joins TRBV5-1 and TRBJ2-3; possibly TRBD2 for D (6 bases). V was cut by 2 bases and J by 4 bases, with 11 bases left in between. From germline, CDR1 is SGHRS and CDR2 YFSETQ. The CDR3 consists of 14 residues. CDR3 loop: CASSFGPGADTQYF. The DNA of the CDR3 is TGCGCCAGCAGCTTTGGGCCGGGGGCAGATACGCAGTATTTT.

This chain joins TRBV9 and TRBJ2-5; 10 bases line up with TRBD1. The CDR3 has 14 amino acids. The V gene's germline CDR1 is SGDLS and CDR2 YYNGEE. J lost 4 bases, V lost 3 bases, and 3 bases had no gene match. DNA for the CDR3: TGTGCCAGCAGCGCAGACAGGGGGCGAGAGACCCAGTACTTC. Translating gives CASSADRGRETQYF.

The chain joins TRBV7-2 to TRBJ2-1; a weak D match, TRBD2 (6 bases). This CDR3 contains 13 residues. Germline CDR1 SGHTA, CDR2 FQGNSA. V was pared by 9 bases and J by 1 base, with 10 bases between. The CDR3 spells CASPGTSYNEQFF. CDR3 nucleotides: TGTGCCAGTCCGGGGACTTCCTACAATGAGCAGTTCTTC.

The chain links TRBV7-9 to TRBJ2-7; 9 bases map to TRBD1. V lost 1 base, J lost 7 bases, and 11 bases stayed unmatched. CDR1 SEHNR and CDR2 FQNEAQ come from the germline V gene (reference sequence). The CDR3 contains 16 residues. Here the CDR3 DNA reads TGTGCCAGCAGCTTAGTTTGGAGGACAGGGGTTGAAGAGCAGTACTTC. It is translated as CASSLVWRTGVEEQYF.

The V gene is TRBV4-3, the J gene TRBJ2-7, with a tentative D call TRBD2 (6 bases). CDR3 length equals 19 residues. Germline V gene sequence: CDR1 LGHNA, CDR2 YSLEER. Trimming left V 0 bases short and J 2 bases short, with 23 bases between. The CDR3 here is CASSQEGPRTGTGAYEQYF. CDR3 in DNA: TGCGCCAGCAGCCAAGAGGGGCCTAGAACCGGGACGGGGGCCTACGAGCAGTACTTC.

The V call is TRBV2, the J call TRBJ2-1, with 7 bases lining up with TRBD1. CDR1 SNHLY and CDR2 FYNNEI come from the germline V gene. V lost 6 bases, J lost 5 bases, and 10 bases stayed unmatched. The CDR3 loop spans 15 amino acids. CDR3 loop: CASRTGKLSNNEQFF. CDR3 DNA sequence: TGTGCCAGCAGGACAGGGAAACTTTCTAACAATGAGCAGTTCTTC.